This T cell receptor (beta chain) originates from a study of blood T cell repertoires in COVID-19. The wider study: Sites in the United States, Italy and Spain provided acute and convalescent COVID-19 samples.

Participants were aged about 18 to 100 years from roughly 26 US areas. Participants were placed into cohorts based on the clinical history they reported. Symptom resolution, clearance, or two negative PCRs marked the recovered donors of Cohort 3. This CDR3 is 13 amino acids long. V was trimmed by 1 base and J by 10 bases, leaving 11 bases between them. Germline assignment: CDR1 SGHTA and CDR2 FQGNSA. Only in-frame clones appear in the TCRdb table, and some are missing; sequencing was by immunoSEQ multiplex PCR. The table lists about 160,000 clones, more than 85% of them singletons. Sequencing was done on a sample of PBMCs or T cells enriched from blood (not recorded which). The TCR sequence derives from a woman aged 50 to 60 who had recovered from COVID-19. V usage is TRBV7-2 and J usage is TRBJ2-1, with D tentatively TRBD1 (6 bases). CDR3 DNA: TGTGCCAGCAGCTTAGGGACAGTTGGAGAGCAGTTCTTC. Residues: CASSLGTVGEQFF. Filled out from reference TRBV7-2 and TRBJ2-1, the complete variable domain reads GAGVSQSPSNKVTEKGKDVELRCDPISGHTALYWYRQSLGQGLEFLIYFQGNSAPDKSGLPSDRFSAERTGGSVSTLTIQRTQQEDSAVYLCASSLGTVGEQFFGPGTRLTVL.